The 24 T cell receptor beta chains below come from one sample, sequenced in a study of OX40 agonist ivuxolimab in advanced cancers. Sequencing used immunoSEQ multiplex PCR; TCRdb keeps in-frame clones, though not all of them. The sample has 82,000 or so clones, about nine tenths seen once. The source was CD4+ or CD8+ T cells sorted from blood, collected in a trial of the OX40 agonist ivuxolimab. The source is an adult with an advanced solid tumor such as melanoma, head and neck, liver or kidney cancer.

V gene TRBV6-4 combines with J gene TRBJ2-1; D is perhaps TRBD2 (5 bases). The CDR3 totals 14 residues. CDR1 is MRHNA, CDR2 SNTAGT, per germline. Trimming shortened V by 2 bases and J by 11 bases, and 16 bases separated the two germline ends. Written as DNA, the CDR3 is TGTGCCAGCAGTGACACCGCCCTCCGGGGAAAGCAGTTCTTC. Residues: CASSDTALRGKQFF.

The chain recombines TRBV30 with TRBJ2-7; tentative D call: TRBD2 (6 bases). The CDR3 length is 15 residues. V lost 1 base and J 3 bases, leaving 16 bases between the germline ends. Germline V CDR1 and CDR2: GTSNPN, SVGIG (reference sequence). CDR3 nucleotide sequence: TGTGCCTGGAGTGGGCAACGGGAGACCTTCTACGAGCAGTACTTC. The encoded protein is CAWSGQRETFYEQYF.

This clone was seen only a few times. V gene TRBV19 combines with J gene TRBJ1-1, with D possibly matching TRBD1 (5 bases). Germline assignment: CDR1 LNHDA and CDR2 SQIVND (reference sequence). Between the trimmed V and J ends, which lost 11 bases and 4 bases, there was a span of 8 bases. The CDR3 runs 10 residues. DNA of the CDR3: TGTGCCGGGGGGGGCACTGAAGCTTTCTTT. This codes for CAGGGTEAFF.

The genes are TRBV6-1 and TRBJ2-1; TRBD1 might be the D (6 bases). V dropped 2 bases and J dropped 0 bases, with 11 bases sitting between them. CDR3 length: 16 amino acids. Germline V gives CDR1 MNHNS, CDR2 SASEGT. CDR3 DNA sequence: TGTGCCAGCAGTGAACCAGGGGCTGCCTCCTACAATGAGCAGTTCTTC. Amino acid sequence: CASSEPGAASYNEQFF.

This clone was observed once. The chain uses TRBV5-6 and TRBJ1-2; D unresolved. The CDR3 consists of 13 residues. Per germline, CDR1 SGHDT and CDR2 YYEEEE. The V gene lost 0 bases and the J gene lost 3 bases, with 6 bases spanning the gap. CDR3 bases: TGTGCCAGCAGCTTGGCCAGGTACTATGGCTACACCTTC. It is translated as CASSLARYYGYTF.

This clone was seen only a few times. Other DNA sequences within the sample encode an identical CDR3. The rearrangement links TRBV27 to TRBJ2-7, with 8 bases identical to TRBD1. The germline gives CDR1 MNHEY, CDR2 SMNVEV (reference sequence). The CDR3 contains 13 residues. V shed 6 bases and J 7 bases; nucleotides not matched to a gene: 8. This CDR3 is CASRTDRAREQYF. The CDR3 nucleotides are TGTGCCAGCAGAACGGACAGGGCGCGGGAGCAGTACTTC.

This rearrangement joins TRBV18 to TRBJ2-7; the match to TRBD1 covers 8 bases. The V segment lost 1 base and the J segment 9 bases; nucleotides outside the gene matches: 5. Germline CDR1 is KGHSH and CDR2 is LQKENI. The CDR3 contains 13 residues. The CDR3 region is CASSPLGTGSQYF. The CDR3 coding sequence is TGTGCCAGCTCACCACTTGGGACAGGTTCGCAGTACTTC.

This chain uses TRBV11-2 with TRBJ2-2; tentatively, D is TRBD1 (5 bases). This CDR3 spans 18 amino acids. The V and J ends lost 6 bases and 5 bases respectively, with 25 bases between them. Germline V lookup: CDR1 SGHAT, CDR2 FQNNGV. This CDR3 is CASSSRVVGDDATGELFF. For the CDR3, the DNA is TGTGCCAGCAGTTCCAGGGTGGTCGGCGACGATGCTACCGGGGAGCTGTTTTTT.

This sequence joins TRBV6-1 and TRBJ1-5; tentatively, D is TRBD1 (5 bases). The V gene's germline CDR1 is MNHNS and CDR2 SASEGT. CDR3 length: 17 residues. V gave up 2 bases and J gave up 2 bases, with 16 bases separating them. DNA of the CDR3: TGTGCCAGCAGTGAAATAGGGCAGGGCTCTGGCAATCAGCCCCAGCATTTT. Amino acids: CASSEIGQGSGNQPQHF.

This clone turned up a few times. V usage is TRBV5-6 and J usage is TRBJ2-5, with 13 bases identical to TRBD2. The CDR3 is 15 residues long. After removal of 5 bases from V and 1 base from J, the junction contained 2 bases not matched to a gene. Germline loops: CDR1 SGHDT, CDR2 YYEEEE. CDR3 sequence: CASSGLAGVQETQYF. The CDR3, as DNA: TGTGCCAGCAGTGGACTAGCGGGAGTCCAAGAGACCCAGTACTTC.

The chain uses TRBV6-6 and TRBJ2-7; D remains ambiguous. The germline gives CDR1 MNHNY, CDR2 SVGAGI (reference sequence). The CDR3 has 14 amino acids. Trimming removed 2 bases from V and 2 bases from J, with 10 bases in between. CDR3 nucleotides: TGTGCCAGCAGTTACATAGATGCCACCTACGAGCAGTACTTC. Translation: CASSYIDATYEQYF.

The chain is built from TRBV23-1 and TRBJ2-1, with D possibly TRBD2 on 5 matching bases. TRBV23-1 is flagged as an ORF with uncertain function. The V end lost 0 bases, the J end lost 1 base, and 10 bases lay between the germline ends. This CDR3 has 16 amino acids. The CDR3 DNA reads TGCGCCAGCAGTCAATCCTCGCCGGGGTCCTACAATGAGCAGTTCTTC. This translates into CASSQSSPGSYNEQFF.

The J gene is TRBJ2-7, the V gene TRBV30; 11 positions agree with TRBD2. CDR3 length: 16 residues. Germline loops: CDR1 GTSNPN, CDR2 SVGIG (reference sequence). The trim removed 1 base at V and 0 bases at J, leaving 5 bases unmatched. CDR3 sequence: CAWSGLAGTSSYEQYF. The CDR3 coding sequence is TGTGCCTGGAGTGGACTAGCGGGAACAAGCTCCTACGAGCAGTACTTC.

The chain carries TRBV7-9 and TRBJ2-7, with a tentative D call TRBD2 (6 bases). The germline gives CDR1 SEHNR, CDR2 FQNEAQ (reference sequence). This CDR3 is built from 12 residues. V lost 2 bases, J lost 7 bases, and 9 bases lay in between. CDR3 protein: CASSLSAGEQYF. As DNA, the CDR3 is TGTGCCAGCAGCTTATCGGCGGGAGAGCAGTACTTC.

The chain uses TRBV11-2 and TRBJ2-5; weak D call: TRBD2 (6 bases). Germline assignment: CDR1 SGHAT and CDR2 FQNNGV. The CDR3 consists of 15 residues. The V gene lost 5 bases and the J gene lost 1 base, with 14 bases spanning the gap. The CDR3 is CASSLSGNIQETQYF. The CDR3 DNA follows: TGTGCCAGCAGCCTTAGCGGAAACATCCAAGAGACCCAGTACTTC.

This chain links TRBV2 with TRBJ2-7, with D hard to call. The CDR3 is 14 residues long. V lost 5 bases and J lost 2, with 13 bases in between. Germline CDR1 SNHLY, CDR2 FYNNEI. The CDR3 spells CASSYTLIPYEQYF. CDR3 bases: TGTGCCAGCAGTTATACCCTTATCCCCTACGAGCAGTACTTC.

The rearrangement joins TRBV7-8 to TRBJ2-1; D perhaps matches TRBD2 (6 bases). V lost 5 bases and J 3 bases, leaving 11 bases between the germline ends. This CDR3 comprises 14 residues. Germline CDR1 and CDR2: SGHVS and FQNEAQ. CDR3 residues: CASSHSGFYNEQFF. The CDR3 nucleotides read TGTGCCAGCAGCCATAGCGGATTCTACAATGAGCAGTTCTTC.

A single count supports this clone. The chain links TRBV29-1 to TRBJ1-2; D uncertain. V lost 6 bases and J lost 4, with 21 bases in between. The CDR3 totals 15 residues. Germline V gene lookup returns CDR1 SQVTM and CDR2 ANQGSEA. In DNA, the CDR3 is TGCAGCGTACAGTCGAGACCGACCCCTTTCTATGGCTACACCTTC. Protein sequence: CSVQSRPTPFYGYTF.

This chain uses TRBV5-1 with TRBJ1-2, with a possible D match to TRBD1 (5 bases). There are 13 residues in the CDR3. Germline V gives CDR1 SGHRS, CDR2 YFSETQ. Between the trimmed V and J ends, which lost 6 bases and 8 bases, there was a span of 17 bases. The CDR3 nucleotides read TGCGCCAGCACAACAGGCGGGGCGTCGGGCTACACCTTC. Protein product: CASTTGGASGYTF.

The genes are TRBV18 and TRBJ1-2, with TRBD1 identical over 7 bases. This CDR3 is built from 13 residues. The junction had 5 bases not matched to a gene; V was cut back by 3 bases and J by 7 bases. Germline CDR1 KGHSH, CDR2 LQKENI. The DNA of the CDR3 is TGTGCCAGCTCACCCTCCGACAGGGTTGGCTACACCTTC. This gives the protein CASSPSDRVGYTF.

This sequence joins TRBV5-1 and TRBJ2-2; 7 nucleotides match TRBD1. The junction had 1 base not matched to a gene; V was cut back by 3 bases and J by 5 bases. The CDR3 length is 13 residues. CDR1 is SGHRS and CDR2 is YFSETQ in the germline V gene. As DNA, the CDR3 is TGCGCCAGCAGCTCACAGGGGACCGGGGAGCTGTTTTTT. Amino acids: CASSSQGTGELFF. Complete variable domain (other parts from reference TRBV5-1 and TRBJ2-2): KAGVTQTPRYLIKTRGQQVTLSCSPISGHRSVSWYQQTPGQGLQFLFEYFSETQRNKGNFPGRFSGRQFSNSRSEMNVSTLELGDSALYLCASSSQGTGELFFGEGSRLTVL.

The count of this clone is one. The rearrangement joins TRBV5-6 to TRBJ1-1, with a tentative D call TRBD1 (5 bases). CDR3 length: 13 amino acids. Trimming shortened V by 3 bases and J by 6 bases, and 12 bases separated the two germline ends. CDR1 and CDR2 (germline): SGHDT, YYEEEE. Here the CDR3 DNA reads TGTGCCAGCAGCTGGGACGGGGGGGCTGAAGCTTTCTTT. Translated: CASSWDGGAEAFF.

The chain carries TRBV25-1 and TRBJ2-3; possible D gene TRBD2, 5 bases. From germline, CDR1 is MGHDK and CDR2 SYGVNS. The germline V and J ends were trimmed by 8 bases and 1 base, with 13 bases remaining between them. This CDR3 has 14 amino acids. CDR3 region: CASSYPGGTDTQYF. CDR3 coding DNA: TGTGCCAGCTCGTACCCCGGGGGCACAGATACGCAGTATTTT.

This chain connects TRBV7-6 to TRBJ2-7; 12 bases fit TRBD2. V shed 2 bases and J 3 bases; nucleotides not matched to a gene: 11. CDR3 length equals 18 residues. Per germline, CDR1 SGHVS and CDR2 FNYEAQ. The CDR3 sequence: CASSLKPSGRAGNYEQYF. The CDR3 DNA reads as TGTGCCAGCAGCTTAAAGCCTAGCGGGAGGGCGGGAAACTACGAGCAGTACTTC. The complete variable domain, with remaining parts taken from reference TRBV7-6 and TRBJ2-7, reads GAGVSQSPRYKVTKRGQDVALRCDPISGHVSLYWYRQALGQGPEFLTYFNYEAQQDKSGLPNDRFSAERPEGSISTLTIQRTEQRDSAMYRCASSLKPSGRAGNYEQYFGPGTRLTVT.